This is a list of T cell receptor beta chains from one sample in a study of T cell responses to AZD1222 COVID-19 vaccine. Libraries were prepared by immunoSEQ multiplex PCR; TCRdb keeps only in-frame clonotypes and omits some of them. The data show 110,000 to 150,000 clones, around 89% seen once. The sequencing here drew on peripheral blood, taken on day 0 of AZD1222 vaccination. Every receptor here comes from an adult in good health. Each CDR3 is given with its conserved first and last residue. D genes are given only for firm matches. A row's size may be missing; if present it is once, few, many or a size class.

>TRBJ1-1|.|.|TRBV19
TGTGCCAGTAGTATCCGAGGGACGGCGAACACTGAAGCTTTCTTT
CASSIRGTANTEAFF
>TRBJ2-5|.|.|TRBV5-1
TGCGCCAGCAGCTTTGATAGGGCTTTGGGTGGGACCCAGTACTTC
CASSFDRALGGTQYF
>TRBJ1-2|.|.|TRBV6-2/TRBV6-3
TGTGCCAGCAGCCTCGGACGTAGGGGTGGCTACACCTTC
CASSLGRRGGYTF
>TRBJ2-3|.|.|TRBV14
TGTGCCAGCAGCCTCGGGACTTTGAGCACAGATACGCAGTATTTT
CASSLGTLSTDTQYF
>TRBJ1-4|.|.|TRBV6-5
TGTGCCAGCAGTTACTCAGGGCCCCGGGCAGGGGAAAAACTGTTTTTT
CASSYSGPRAGEKLFF
>TRBJ2-5|.|.|TRBV19
TGTGCCTTAAGGGAAAAAGGGAAAGAGACCCAGTACTTC
CALREKGKETQYF
>TRBJ2-7|.|TRBD2|TRBV28
TGTGCCAGCAGTTTATACGGGACTAGCGCCGAGCAGTACTTC
CASSLYGTSAEQYF
>TRBJ1-3|.|.|TRBV19
TGTGCCAGTAGTATAAGAGGGGACTCTGGAAACACCATATATTTT
CASSIRGDSGNTIYF
>TRBJ2-5|.|TRBD2|TRBV4-2
TGTGCCAGCAGCAAGCCGGGACTAGCGGGAGAAGAGACCCAGTACTTC
CASSKPGLAGEETQYF
>TRBJ1-5|.|.|TRBV6-2/TRBV6-3
TGTGCCAGCAGTTACGGCGGGCTGCCCCAGCATTTT
CASSYGGLPQHF
>TRBJ1-5|.|TRBD1|TRBV6-1
TGTGCCAGCAGTGAACAGGGGGCGGTTAATCAGCCCCAGCATTTT
CASSEQGAVNQPQHF
>TRBJ1-2|.|.|TRBV3-1/TRBV3-2
TGTGCCAGCAGCCAAGGGACCTATGGCTACACCTTC
CASSQGTYGYTF
>TRBJ2-3|.|TRBD2|TRBV5-1
TGCGCCAGCAGCTTGGGGGGAGGGTTGGCAGATACGCAGTATTTT
CASSLGGGLADTQYF
>TRBJ2-5|.|.|TRBV9
TGTGCCAGCAGCGTAGGAGGCGGGGCGGGGTCAGAGACCCAGTACTTC
CASSVGGGAGSETQYF
>TRBJ2-2|few|.|TRBV18
TGTGCCAGCTCCCCTCGGACAACCGGGGAGCTGTTTTTT
CASSPRTTGELFF
>TRBJ1-1|.|.|TRBV19
TGTGCCAGTAGTGGGGAGACTCCGAACACTGAAGCTTTCTTT
CASSGETPNTEAFF
>TRBJ2-3|.|TRBD2|TRBV7-3
TGTGCCAGCAGCTTATTAGCGGGAGGGCAAGCAGATACGCAGTATTTT
CASSLLAGGQADTQYF
>TRBJ2-1|.|TRBD2|TRBV7-3
TGTGCCAGCAGCCCATGGCGGGGGGGCCGGGATGAGCAGTTCTTC
CASSPWRGGRDEQFF
>TRBJ2-3|.|.|TRBV24-1
TGTGCCACCAGTGATGCCAGGGTCGCAGATACGCAGTATTTT
CATSDARVADTQYF
>TRBJ2-5|.|.|TRBV28
TGTGCCAGTAGTGAGGGGGGGGAGAAGGAGACCCAGTACTTC
CASSEGGEKETQYF
>TRBJ2-6|.|.|TRBV15
TGTGCCACCAGCAGAGAACGGGCGGCCCCCTCTGGGGCCAACGTCCTGACTTTC
CATSRERAAPSGANVLTF
>TRBJ1-2|.|TRBD1|TRBV5-8
TGTGCCAGCAGCCTTTTCAGGGGGGTTCACTATGGCTACACCTTC
CASSLFRGVHYGYTF
>TRBJ2-2|.|TRBD1|TRBV7-3
TGTGCCAGCAGCTCGACAGGGGTGCCCACCGGGGAGCTGTTTTTT
CASSSTGVPTGELFF
>TRBJ1-1|.|TRBD1|TRBV3-1/TRBV3-2
TGTGCCAGCAGCCAAGTAAGCCGGACAGGGACGGACACTGAAGCTTTCTTT
CASSQVSRTGTDTEAFF
>TRBJ1-2|.|TRBD1|TRBV2
TGTGCCAGCAGTGACAGGACAGGGGTAAGGGGCTACACCTTC
CASSDRTGVRGYTF
>TRBJ2-1|.|.|TRBV7-8
TGTGCCAGCAGCTTAGAGGGGGGGAACATCTACAATGAGCAGTTCTTC
CASSLEGGNIYNEQFF
>TRBJ2-2|.|TRBD2|TRBV2
TGTGCCAGCAGGGAACTAGCGGGAGGGCCATCCGGGGAGCTGTTTTTT
CASRELAGGPSGELFF
>TRBJ1-6|.|.|TRBV12-3/TRBV12-4
TGTGCCAGCAGTCCAACTTCGGGTTCACCCCTCCACTTT
CASSPTSGSPLHF
>TRBJ2-7|.|.|TRBV5-6
TGTGCCAGCAGCTTTCGGGGGGCGACCTACGAGCAGTACTTC
CASSFRGATYEQYF
>TRBJ1-1|.|.|TRBV11-3
TGTGCCAGCAGCTTAGTGTCGGGCACTGAAGCTTTCTTT
CASSLVSGTEAFF
>TRBJ1-2|.|.|TRBV29-1
TGCAGCGTTACCGGACATTTACACAACTATGGCTACACCTTC
CSVTGHLHNYGYTF
>TRBJ1-2|.|.|TRBV11-2
TGTGCCACCGAGGGAGGGGGGTCGACCTATGGCTACACCTTC
CATEGGGSTYGYTF
>TRBJ2-1|.|TRBD2|TRBV7-2
TGTGCCAGCAGCTTAAGGACTAGCGGGAGCATTTTCAATGAGCAGTTCTTC
CASSLRTSGSIFNEQFF
>TRBJ1-2|.|.|TRBV18
TGTGCCAGCTCACCGTCGGTCGGGTATGGCTACACCTTC
CASSPSVGYGYTF
>TRBJ1-5|.|.|TRBV5-4
TGTGCCTGGAAAAGGGACGGGAATCAGCCCCAGCATTTT
CAWKRDGNQPQHF
>TRBJ1-3|.|.|TRBV18
TGTGCCAGCTCACCCCCGATCCGGGTATCTGGAAACACCATATATTTT
CASSPPIRVSGNTIYF
>TRBJ1-2|once|.|TRBV12-5
TGTGCTAGTGGTTTGGTACTCAGGGGTGCTAACTATGGCTACACCTTC
CASGLVLRGANYGYTF
>TRBJ2-3|once|.|TRBV11-3
TGTGCCAGCAGCTTTGGGGGGCCAGGCACAGATACGCAGTATTTT
CASSFGGPGTDTQYF
>TRBJ1-5|.|TRBD1|TRBV10-3
TGTGCCATCAGTGAGTCGATCCTGGGACAGGGGCCGAATCGGCCCCAGCATTTT
CAISESILGQGPNRPQHF
>TRBJ1-2|.|.|TRBV24-1
TGTGCCACCAGTGCGGGCTCCGTCTATGGCTACACCTTC
CATSAGSVYGYTF
>TRBJ1-1|.|.|TRBV14
TGTGCCAGCACCCAAGGGCAGTTGAACACTGAAGCTTTCTTT
CASTQGQLNTEAFF
>TRBJ1-4|once|TRBD1|TRBV28
TGTGCCAGCAGTCCGCGACCAGGCCGGGACAGGGGGCTAGAAAAACTGTTTTTT
CASSPRPGRDRGLEKLFF
>TRBJ2-3|.|.|TRBV7-7
TGTGCTAGCAGCCCCAGGCCTCGGCGGGGTACGCAGTATTTT
CASSPRPRRGTQYF